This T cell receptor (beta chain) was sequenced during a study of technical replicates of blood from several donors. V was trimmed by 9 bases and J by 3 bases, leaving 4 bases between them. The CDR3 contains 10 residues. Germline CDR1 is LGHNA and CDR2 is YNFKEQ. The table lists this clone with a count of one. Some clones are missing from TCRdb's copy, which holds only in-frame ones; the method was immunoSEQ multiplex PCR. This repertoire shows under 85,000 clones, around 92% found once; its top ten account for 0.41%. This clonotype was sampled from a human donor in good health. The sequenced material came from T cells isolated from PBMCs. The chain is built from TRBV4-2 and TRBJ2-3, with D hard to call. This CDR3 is CASLTDTQYF. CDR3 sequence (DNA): TGTGCCAGTCTAACAGATACGCAGTATTTT.